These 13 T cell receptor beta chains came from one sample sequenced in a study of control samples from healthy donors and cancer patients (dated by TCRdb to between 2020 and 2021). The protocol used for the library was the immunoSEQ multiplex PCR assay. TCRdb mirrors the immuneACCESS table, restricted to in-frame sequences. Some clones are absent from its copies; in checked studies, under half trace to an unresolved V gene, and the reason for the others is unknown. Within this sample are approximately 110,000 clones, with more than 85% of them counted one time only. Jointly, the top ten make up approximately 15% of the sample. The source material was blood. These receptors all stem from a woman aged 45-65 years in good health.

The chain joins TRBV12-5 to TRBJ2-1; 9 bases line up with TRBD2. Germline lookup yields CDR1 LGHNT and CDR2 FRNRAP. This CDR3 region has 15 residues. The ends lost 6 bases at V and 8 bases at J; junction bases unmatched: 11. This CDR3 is CASGPPGLAFYEQFF. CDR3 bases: TGTGCTAGTGGCCCGCCGGGACTAGCTTTCTATGAGCAGTTCTTC.

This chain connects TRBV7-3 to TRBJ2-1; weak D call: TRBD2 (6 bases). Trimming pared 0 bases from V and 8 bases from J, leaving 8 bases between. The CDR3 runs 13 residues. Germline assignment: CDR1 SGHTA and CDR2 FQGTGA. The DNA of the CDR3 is TGTGCCAGCAGCTTAACCCCGGGGGATGAGCAGTTCTTC. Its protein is CASSLTPGDEQFF.

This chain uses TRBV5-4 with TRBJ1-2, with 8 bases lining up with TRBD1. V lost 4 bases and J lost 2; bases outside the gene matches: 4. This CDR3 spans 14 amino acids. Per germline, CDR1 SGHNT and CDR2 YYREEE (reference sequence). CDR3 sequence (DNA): TGTGCCAGCAGCGCGCGGGACAGGAACTATGGCTACACCTTC. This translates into CASSARDRNYGYTF.

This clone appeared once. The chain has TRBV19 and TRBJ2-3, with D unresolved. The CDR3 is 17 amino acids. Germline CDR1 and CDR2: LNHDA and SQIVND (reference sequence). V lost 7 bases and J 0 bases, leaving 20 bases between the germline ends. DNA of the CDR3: TGTGCCAGTACCGATAATCCGTACATTTATAGCACAGATACGCAGTATTTT. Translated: CASTDNPYIYSTDTQYF.

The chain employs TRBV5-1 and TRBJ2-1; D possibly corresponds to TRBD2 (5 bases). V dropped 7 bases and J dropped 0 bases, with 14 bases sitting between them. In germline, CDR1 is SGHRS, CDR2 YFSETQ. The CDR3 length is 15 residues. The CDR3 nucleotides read TGCGCCAGCGTATCAGTGGGAGACTCCTACAATGAGCAGTTCTTC. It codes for CASVSVGDSYNEQFF.

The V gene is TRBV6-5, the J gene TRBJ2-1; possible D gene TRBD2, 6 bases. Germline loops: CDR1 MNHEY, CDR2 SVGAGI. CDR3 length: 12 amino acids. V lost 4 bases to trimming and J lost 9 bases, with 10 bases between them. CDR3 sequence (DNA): TGTGCCAGCAGTTCGACTAGACGTGAGCAGTTCTTC. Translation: CASSSTRREQFF.

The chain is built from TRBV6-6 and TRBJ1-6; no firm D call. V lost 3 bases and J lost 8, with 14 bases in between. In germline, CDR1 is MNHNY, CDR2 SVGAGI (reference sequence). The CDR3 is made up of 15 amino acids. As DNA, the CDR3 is TGTGCCAGCAGTTATAATGGCGAGACGGATTCACCCCTCCACTTT. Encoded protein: CASSYNGETDSPLHF.

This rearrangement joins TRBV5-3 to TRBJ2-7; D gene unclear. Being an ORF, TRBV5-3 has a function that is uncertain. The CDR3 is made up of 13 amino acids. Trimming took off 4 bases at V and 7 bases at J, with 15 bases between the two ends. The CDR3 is CARSLGHRLEQYV. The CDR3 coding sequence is TGTGCCAGAAGCCTGGGTCATCGTTTGGAGCAGTACGTC.

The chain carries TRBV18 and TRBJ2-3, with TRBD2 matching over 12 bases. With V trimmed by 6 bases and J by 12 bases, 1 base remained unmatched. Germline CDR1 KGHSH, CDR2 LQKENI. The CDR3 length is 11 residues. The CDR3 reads CASSGLAGQYF. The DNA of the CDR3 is TGTGCCAGCTCCGGACTAGCGGGACAGTATTTT.

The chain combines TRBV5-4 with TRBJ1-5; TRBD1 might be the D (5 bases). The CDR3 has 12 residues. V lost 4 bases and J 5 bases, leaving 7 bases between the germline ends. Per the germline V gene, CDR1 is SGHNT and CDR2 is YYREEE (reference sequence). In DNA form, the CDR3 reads TGTGCCAGCAGCGAAGGGGATCAGCCCCAGCATTTT. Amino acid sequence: CASSEGDQPQHF.

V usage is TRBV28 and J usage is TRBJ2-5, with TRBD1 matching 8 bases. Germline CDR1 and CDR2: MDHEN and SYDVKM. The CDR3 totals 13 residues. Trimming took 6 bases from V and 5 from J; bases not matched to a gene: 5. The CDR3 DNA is TGTGCCAGCAGGCAGGGGGCGGTGGAGACCCAGTACTTC. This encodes CASRQGAVETQYF.

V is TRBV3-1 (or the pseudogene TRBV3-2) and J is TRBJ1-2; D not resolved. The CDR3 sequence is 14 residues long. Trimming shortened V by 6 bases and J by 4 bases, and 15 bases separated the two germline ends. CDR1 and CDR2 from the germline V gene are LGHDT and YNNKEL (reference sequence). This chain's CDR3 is CASRPTERSYGYTF. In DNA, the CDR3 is TGTGCCAGCAGACCAACTGAGCGAAGCTATGGCTACACCTTC.

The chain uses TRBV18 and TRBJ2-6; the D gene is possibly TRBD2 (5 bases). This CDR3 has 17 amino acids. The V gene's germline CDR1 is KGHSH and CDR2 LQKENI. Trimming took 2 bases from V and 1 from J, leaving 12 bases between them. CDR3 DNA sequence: TGTGCCAGCTCACCATCGACCAGCGGTTCTGGGGCCAACGTCCTGACTTTC. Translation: CASSPSTSGSGANVLTF.